One T cell receptor beta chain is described in this entry. One end of the junction varies from germline; a read error may be responsible. CDR1 and CDR2 from the germline V gene are MNHNS and SASEGT. This CDR3 is built from 13 residues. The source of the sample is a study of PD-1 blockade in classical Hodgkin lymphoma. Sequencing used immunoSEQ multiplex PCR; TCRdb keeps in-frame clones, though not all of them. There are about 94,000 clones in the sample; approximately 89% occur only once, and approximately 11% lies in the top ten. In every patient, relapse followed autologous stem cell transplantation, while exposure to brentuximab vedotin differed.

The specimen was peripheral blood mononuclear cells (PBMCs), collected before the second cycle of nivolumab. This sequence was found in a human donor with classical Hodgkin lymphoma. This chain connects TRBV6-1 to TRBJ2-3, with 8 bases that match TRBD1. CDR3 nucleotides: TGTGCCAGCAGTGAGAGTATTCCCGGGACAGGTAGTTTT. Its translation: CASSESIPGTGSF.